This T cell receptor (beta chain) stems from a study of PD-1 blockade in classical Hodgkin lymphoma. Study summary: The nivolumab dose that patients received was 3 mg/kg, given intravenously every 2 weeks.

The table came from immunoSEQ multiplex PCR; TCRdb's copy has only in-frame clones and leaves some out. Of over 15,000 clones detected, over 55% appear once; the ten largest clones hold 8.3%. Autologous stem cell transplantation was followed by relapse in every patient, and brentuximab vedotin exposure varied. Complete response, partial response or progressive disease constituted the best responses recorded. Study-wide points: The CD4+ diversity rise by C4D1 was clearest in complete responders.

Germline V gene data show CDR1 as SNHLY and CDR2 as FYNNEI. V dropped 3 bases and J dropped 7 bases, with 18 bases sitting between them. The CDR3 contains 16 residues. Note on this clone: Its antigen is not known.

The receptor comes from a human donor with classical Hodgkin lymphoma. The chain recombines TRBV2 with TRBJ1-4; D unclear. This material consisted of peripheral blood mononuclear cells (PBMCs), taken before the second cycle of nivolumab. Here the CDR3 DNA reads TGTGCCAGCAGTGAGAACTGGATAGGGATGAGTGAAAAACTGTTTTTT. Its protein product is CASSENWIGMSEKLFF.